The 22 T cell receptor beta chains below come from one sample, sequenced in a study of blood T cell repertoires in COVID-19. Assay: immunoSEQ multiplex PCR; the TCRdb copy retains only in-frame clones and omits some. The sample holds 150,000 or so clones, around 83% seen once. Sequencing was carried out using peripheral blood. The receptors were gathered from a man aged 65-85 years who had recovered from COVID-19.

The rearrangement uses TRBV5-1 and TRBJ2-7; D perhaps matches TRBD2 (6 bases). The germline V gene encodes CDR1 SGHRS and CDR2 YFSETQ. Trimming pared 7 bases from V and 3 bases from J, leaving 20 bases between. The CDR3 is 15 residues long. The CDR3, as DNA: TGCGCCAGCTCAGGCCCGGACTACCAGAACTACGAGCAGTACTTC. It yields the protein CASSGPDYQNYEQYF. Supplemented by reference TRBV5-1 and TRBJ2-7, the full variable domain reads KAGVTQTPRYLIKTRGQQVTLSCSPISGHRSVSWYQQTPGQGLQFLFEYFSETQRNKGNFPGRFSGRQFSNSRSEMNVSTLELGDSALYLCASSGPDYQNYEQYFGPGTRLTVT.

The chain links TRBV5-1 to TRBJ2-7; TRBD2 might be the D (5 bases). V shed 2 bases and J shed 1 base, with 7 bases lying between them. Germline V gene data show CDR1 as SGHRS and CDR2 as YFSETQ. This CDR3 is built from 13 residues. This CDR3 is CASSFGGSYEQYF. The CDR3 bases are TGCGCCAGCAGCTTTGGAGGATCCTACGAGCAGTACTTC.

The genes are TRBV5-4 and TRBJ2-2, with 13 bases fitting TRBD2. The CDR3 contains 15 residues. The junction had 6 bases not matched to a gene; V was cut back by 9 bases and J by 4 bases. Germline V gene lookup returns CDR1 SGHNT and CDR2 YYREEE (reference sequence). The CDR3 DNA reads as TGTGCCACCACGGGACTAGCGGGACCCACCGGGGAGCTGTTTTTT. The encoded protein is CATTGLAGPTGELFF.

V and J are TRBV29-1 and TRBJ2-7; TRBD1 aligns across 9 bases. CDR1 SQVTM and CDR2 ANQGSEA come from the germline V gene. Trimming took 5 bases from V and 4 from J; bases not matched to a gene: 6. The CDR3 has 13 amino acids. The CDR3 is CSVLGTGRYEQYF. The CDR3 DNA is TGCAGCGTTTTAGGGACAGGGAGGTACGAGCAGTACTTC.

Here the CDR3 DNA reads TGTGCCAGCAGCTCACAGCGGCGGAGCTCCTACAATGAGCAGTTCTTC. This encodes CASSSQRRSSYNEQFF. This chain joins TRBV7-9 and TRBJ2-1, with TRBD2 as a possible D gene (5 bases). The germline V gene encodes CDR1 SEHNR and CDR2 FQNEAQ (reference sequence). Trimming left V 4 bases short and J 0 bases short, with 13 bases between. The CDR3 is 16 residues long.

This clone was detected a few times. The rearrangement links TRBV2 to TRBJ2-2; TRBD1 agrees at 9 bases. The CDR3 covers 15 residues. The germline V gene has CDR1 SNHLY and CDR2 FYNNEI. Losses at the gene ends were 6 bases for V and 1 base for J; bases not matched to a gene: 3. This CDR3 is CASSRQGGNTGELFF. The CDR3 region has the DNA TGTGCCAGCAGCCGACAGGGGGGGAACACCGGGGAGCTGTTTTTT.

V usage is TRBV27 and J usage is TRBJ2-1; 8 bases are a match to TRBD1. With 4 bases clipped from V and 8 bases from J, the junction kept 7 bases outside the gene matches. Germline assignment: CDR1 MNHEY and CDR2 SMNVEV (reference sequence). CDR3 size: 14 residues. The CDR3 reads CASSWTGWFDEQFF. CDR3 DNA: TGTGCCAGCAGTTGGACAGGGTGGTTCGATGAGCAGTTCTTC.

V and J are TRBV5-8 and TRBJ1-4; 10 bases are shared with TRBD1. Trimming cost V 3 bases and J 6 bases; bases outside gene matches: 2. The CDR3 runs to 14 residues. Germline-derived CDR1 and CDR2 are SGHTS and YDEGEE. The CDR3: CASSSGTGDEKLFF. CDR3 coding DNA: TGTGCCAGCAGCTCCGGGACAGGGGATGAAAAACTGTTTTTT.

J is TRBJ2-7 and V is TRBV10-1, with TRBD1 identical over 9 bases. Germline trimming cut 4 bases from V and 2 bases from J; bases unmatched to any gene: 3. Germline values: CDR1 WNHNN, CDR2 SYGVQD (reference sequence). The length of the CDR3 is 14 residues. The CDR3, as DNA: TGCGCCAGCAGTGTCGGGACAGGGACCTACGAGCAGTACTTC. As protein: CASSVGTGTYEQYF.

This chain connects TRBV5-1 to TRBJ2-7; possible D gene TRBD2, 7 bases. Germline CDR1 and CDR2: SGHRS and YFSETQ. V dropped 4 bases and J dropped 2 bases, with 16 bases sitting between them. The CDR3 is 15 amino acids. This CDR3 reads CASSRRGGEAYEQYF. The CDR3 DNA reads as TGCGCCAGCAGCCGCCGAGGGGGGGAAGCCTACGAGCAGTACTTC.

The V call is TRBV27, the J call TRBJ1-5; 8 nucleotides line up with TRBD1. The V gene end was trimmed by 6 bases and the J gene end by 3 bases; junction bases not matched to a gene: 7. The CDR3 is 15 residues long. Germline-derived CDR1 and CDR2 are MNHEY and SMNVEV (reference sequence). The CDR3 sequence: CASRMGQDDNQPQHF. The CDR3, as DNA: TGTGCCAGCAGAATGGGACAGGATGACAATCAGCCCCAGCATTTT.

This clone was seen only a few times. The rearrangement uses TRBV27 and TRBJ1-5, with 8 bases identical to TRBD1. CDR1 and CDR2 (germline): MNHEY, SMNVEV (reference sequence). The CDR3 covers 14 residues. With V trimmed by 3 bases and J by 9 bases, 7 bases remained unmatched. CDR3 DNA: TGTGCCAGCAGTTTCGGACAGGGAAATTCGCCCCAGCATTTT. Translated, it gives CASSFGQGNSPQHF.

The gene calls are TRBV27 and TRBJ2-1; D is ambiguous. V was clipped by 6 bases and J by 4 bases, with 4 bases between them. The CDR3 is 11 residues long. Germline values: CDR1 MNHEY, CDR2 SMNVEV (reference sequence). CDR3 protein: CASSLYNEQFF. CDR3 coding DNA: TGTGCCAGCAGCCTTTACAATGAGCAGTTCTTC.

This clone was observed a single time. V usage is TRBV5-1 and J usage is TRBJ2-1; 12 nucleotides align to TRBD1. Trimming took 0 bases from V and 7 from J; bases not matched to a gene: 5. There are 16 residues in the CDR3. The germline V gene has CDR1 SGHRS and CDR2 YFSETQ. The CDR3, as DNA: TGCGCCAGCAGCTTGGCCCCGGGACAGGGGGCGAATGAGCAGTTCTTC. This encodes CASSLAPGQGANEQFF.

This chain links TRBV7-2 with TRBJ2-5, with D possibly being TRBD2 (6 bases). V was shortened by 5 bases and J by 7 bases, with 11 bases between the two germline ends. The CDR3 is made up of 12 amino acids. Per germline, CDR1 SGHTA and CDR2 FQGNSA. The DNA of the CDR3 is TGTGCCAGCAGCCGGACTACCGGGACCCAGTACTTC. Amino acids: CASSRTTGTQYF.

The chain uses TRBV6-5 and TRBJ2-1; 9 nucleotides match TRBD2. The J segment lost 7 bases and the V segment lost 5 bases, leaving 9 bases of the junction unmatched. Germline loops: CDR1 MNHEY, CDR2 SVGAGI. The CDR3 length is 15 residues. The CDR3 region is CASSTIGTSLNEQFF. In DNA form, the CDR3 reads TGTGCCAGCAGTACTATCGGGACTAGCTTGAATGAGCAGTTCTTC.

CDR3 residues: CASSFNNYGYTF. The CDR3 DNA reads TGTGCCAGCAGCTTCAATAACTATGGCTACACCTTC. The rearrangement links TRBV7-2 to TRBJ1-2, with D unresolved. Germline V gives CDR1 SGHTA, CDR2 FQGNSA. V gave up 3 bases and J gave up 1 base, with 3 bases separating them. CDR3 length equals 12 residues. Drawing the rest from reference TRBV7-2 and TRBJ1-2, the complete variable domain is GAGVSQSPSNKVTEKGKDVELRCDPISGHTALYWYRQSLGQGLEFLIYFQGNSAPDKSGLPSDRFSAERTGGSVSTLTIQRTQQEDSAVYLCASSFNNYGYTFGSGTRLTVV.

This clone appeared a few times. This chain links TRBV5-1 with TRBJ2-5; 8 positions agree with TRBD1. This CDR3 is 15 amino acids long. Germline V CDR1 and CDR2: SGHRS, YFSETQ. V dropped 3 bases and J dropped 1; count of bases not matched to a gene: 5. The CDR3 DNA follows: TGCGCCAGCAGCTCCCTTGGGACAGGCCAAGAGACCCAGTACTTC. Translation: CASSSLGTGQETQYF.

The J gene is TRBJ2-1, the V gene TRBV15; D gene uncertain. Germline V gene lookup returns CDR1 LNHNV and CDR2 YYDKDF (reference sequence). The CDR3 extends over 13 amino acids. Trimming shortened V by 0 bases and J by 10 bases, and 10 bases separated the two germline ends. The CDR3 bases are TGTGCCACCAGCAGAGACGAGAATCGGGAGCAGTTCTTC. This sequence encodes CATSRDENREQFF.

The chain is built from TRBV14 and TRBJ2-1; D perhaps matches TRBD1 (5 bases). Germline V gene lookup returns CDR1 SGHDN and CDR2 FVKESK. The V and J ends lost 2 bases and 9 bases respectively, with 11 bases between them. The CDR3 has 13 amino acids. CDR3 sequence: CASSQTQRGEQFF. CDR3 sequence (DNA): TGTGCCAGCAGCCAAACACAAAGGGGTGAGCAGTTCTTC.

This chain uses TRBV20-1 with TRBJ1-2; tentative D call: TRBD1 (6 bases). The V gene lost 3 bases and the J gene lost 6 bases, with 11 bases spanning the gap. This CDR3 comprises 12 residues. CDR1 is DFQATT and CDR2 is SNEGSKA in the germline V gene (reference sequence). CDR3 sequence: CSASRDIHGYTF. The CDR3 bases are TGCAGTGCTAGTAGGGACATTCATGGCTACACCTTC.

In its sample, this clone was seen once. The chain carries TRBV3-1 (or the pseudogene TRBV3-2) and TRBJ1-1; TRBD1 matches 10 bases. CDR3 size: 16 residues. Trimming removed 2 bases from V and 1 base from J; junction bases left unmatched: 4. CDR1 LGHDT and CDR2 YNNKEL come from the germline V gene (reference sequence). This CDR3 is CASSQPTGGTNTEAFF. The DNA of the CDR3 is TGTGCCAGCAGCCAACCGACAGGGGGCACGAACACTGAAGCTTTCTTT.